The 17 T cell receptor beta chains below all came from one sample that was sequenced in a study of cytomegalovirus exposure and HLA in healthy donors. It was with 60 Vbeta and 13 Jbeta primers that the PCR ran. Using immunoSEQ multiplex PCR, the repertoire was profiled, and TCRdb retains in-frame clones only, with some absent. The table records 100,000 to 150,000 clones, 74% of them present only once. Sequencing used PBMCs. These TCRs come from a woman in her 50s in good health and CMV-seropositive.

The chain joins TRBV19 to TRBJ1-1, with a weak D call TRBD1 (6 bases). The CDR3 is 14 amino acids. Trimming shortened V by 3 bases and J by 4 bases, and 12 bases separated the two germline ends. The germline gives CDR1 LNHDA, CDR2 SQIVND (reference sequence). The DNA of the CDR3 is TGTGCCAGTAGTATTGGGGGCACGGGCACTGAAGCTTTCTTT. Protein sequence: CASSIGGTGTEAFF. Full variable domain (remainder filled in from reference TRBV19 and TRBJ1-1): DGGITQSPKYLFRKEGQNVTLSCEQNLNHDAMYWYRQDPGQGLRLIYYSQIVNDFQKGDIAEGYSVSREKKESFPLTVTSAQKNPTAFYLCASSIGGTGTEAFFGQGTRLTVV.

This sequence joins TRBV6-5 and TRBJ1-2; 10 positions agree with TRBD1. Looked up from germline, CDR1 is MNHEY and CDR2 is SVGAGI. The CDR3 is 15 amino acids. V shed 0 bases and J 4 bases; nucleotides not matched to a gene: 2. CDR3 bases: TGTGCCAGCAGTTACTCGAGACAGGGGGCCTATGGCTACACCTTC. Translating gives CASSYSRQGAYGYTF.

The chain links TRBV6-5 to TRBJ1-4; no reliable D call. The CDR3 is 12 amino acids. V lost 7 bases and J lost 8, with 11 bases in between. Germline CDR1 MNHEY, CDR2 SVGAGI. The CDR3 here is CASTDGSEKLFF. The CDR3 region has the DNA TGTGCCAGCACCGATGGTAGCGAAAAACTGTTTTTT.

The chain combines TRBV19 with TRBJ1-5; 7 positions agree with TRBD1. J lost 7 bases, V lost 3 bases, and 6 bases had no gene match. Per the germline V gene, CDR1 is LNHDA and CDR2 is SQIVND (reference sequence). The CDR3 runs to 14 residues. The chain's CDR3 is CASSMTGSLQPQHF. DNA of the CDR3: TGTGCCAGTAGTATGACAGGGTCTCTGCAGCCCCAGCATTTT.

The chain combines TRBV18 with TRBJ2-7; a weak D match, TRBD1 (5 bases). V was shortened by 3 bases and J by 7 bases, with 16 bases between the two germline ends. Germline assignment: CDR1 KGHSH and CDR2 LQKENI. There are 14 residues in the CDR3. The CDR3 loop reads CASSPAQAIGEQYF. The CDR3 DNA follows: TGTGCCAGCTCACCCGCACAGGCCATAGGGGAGCAGTACTTC.

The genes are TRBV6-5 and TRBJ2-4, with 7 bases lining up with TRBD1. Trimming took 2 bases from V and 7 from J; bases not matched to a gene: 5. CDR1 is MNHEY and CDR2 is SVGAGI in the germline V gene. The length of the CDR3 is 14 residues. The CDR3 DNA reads TGTGCCAGCAGTTACGTAGGGGGCGAGAACATTCAGTACTTC. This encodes CASSYVGGENIQYF.

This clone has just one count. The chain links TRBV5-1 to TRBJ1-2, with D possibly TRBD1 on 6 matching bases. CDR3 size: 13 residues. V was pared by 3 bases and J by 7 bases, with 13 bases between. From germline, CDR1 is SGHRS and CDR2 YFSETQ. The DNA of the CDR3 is TGCGCCAGCAGCTCGTTACAGGGCCGTGGCTACACCTTC. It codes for CASSSLQGRGYTF. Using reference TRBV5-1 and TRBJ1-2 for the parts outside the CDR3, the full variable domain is KAGVTQTPRYLIKTRGQQVTLSCSPISGHRSVSWYQQTPGQGLQFLFEYFSETQRNKGNFPGRFSGRQFSNSRSEMNVSTLELGDSALYLCASSSLQGRGYTFGSGTRLTVV.

The CDR3 bases are TGTGCCAGCAGTTACTCGACAGGGCGCACCGGGGAGCTGTTTTTT. Protein: CASSYSTGRTGELFF. The V call is TRBV6-5, the J call TRBJ2-2; 7 positions agree with TRBD1. The CDR3 is made up of 15 amino acids. Germline V lookup: CDR1 MNHEY, CDR2 SVGAGI. After removal of 0 bases from V and 4 bases from J, the junction contained 2 bases not matched to a gene.

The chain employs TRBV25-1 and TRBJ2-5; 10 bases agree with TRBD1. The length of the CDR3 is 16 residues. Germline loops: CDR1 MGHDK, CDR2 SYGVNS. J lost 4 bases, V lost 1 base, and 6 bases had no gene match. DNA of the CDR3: TGTGCCAGCAGTGAATTCAGGGGACAGGGGCTAGAGACCCAGTACTTC. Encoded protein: CASSEFRGQGLETQYF.

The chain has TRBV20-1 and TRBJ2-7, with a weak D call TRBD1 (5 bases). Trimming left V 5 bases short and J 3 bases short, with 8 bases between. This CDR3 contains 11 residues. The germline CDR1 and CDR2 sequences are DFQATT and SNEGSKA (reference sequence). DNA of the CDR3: TGCAGTGCTCAGCAGGGCTACGAGCAGTACTTC. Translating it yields CSAQQGYEQYF.

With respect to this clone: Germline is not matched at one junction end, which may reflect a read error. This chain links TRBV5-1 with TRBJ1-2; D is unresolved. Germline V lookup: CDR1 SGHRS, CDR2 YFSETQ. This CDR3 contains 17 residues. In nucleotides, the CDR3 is TGCGCCAGCAGTTTGGTCGGTGAGGGCCCGGGGAACTATGGCTACACCTTC. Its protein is CASSLVGEGPGNYGYTF.

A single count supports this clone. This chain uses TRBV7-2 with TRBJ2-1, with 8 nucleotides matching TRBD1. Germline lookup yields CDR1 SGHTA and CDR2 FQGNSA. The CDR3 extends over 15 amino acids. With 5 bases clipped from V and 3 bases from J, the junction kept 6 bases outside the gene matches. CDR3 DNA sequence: TGTGCCAGCAGCCCGTCCGGGACAGGCTACAATGAGCAGTTCTTC. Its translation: CASSPSGTGYNEQFF.

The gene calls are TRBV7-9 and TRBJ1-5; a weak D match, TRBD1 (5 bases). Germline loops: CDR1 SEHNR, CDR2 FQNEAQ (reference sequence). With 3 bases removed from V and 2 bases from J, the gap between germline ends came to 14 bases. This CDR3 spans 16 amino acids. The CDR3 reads CASSFVAGSGNQPQHF. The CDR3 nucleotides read TGTGCCAGCAGCTTTGTGGCAGGGTCGGGCAATCAGCCCCAGCATTTT.

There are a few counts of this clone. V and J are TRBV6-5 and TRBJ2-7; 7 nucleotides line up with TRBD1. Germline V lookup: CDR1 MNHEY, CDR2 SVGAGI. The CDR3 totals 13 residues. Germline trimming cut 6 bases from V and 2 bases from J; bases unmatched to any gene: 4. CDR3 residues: CASRLGTAYEQYF. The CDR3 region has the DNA TGTGCCAGCAGACTGGGGACAGCCTACGAGCAGTACTTC.

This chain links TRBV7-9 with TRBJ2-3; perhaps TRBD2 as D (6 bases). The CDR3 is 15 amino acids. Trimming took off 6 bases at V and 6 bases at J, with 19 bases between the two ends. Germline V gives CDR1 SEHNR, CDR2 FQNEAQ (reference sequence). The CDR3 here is CASSSMAGYGDTQYF. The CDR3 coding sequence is TGTGCCAGCAGTTCCATGGCGGGGTATGGGGATACGCAGTATTTT.

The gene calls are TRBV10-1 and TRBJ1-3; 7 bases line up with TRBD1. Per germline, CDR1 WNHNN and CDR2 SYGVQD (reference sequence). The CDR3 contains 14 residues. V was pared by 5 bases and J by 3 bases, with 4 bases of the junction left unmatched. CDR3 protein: CASSRQGDGNTIYF. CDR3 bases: TGCGCCAGCAGTAGACAGGGTGATGGAAACACCATATATTTT.

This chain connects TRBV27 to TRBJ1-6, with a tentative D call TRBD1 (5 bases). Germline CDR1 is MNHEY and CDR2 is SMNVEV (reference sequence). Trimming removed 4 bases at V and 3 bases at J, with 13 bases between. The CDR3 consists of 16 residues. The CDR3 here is CASSSPGRNYNSPLHF. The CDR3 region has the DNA TGTGCCAGCAGTTCCCCAGGGCGGAACTATAATTCACCCCTCCACTTT.